This entry is about one TCR beta chain. This entry is derived from a study of blood T cell repertoires in COVID-19. TCRdb's copy holds only in-frame clones and misses some; the assay was immunoSEQ multiplex PCR. The sample consists of around 180,000 clones, around three quarters of them appearing once. This CDR3 has 12 amino acids. Germline V gene data show CDR1 as GTSNPN and CDR2 as SVGIG (reference sequence). The V end was cut by 4 bases, the J end by 0 bases, with 7 bases between. Material for sequencing was peripheral blood. The clonotype comes from a man aged 70-80 years with active or convalescent COVID-19. The V gene is TRBV30, the J gene TRBJ2-7; D is ambiguous. The CDR3 reads CAWKQSSYEQYF. The CDR3 DNA is TGTGCCTGGAAACAGAGCTCCTACGAGCAGTACTTC.